These 9 T cell receptor beta chains were all obtained from the same sample, sequenced in a study of early T cells in non-severe SARS-CoV-2 infection (dated by TCRdb to about 2021). To prepare the library, 5' RACE was applied. The sample was run on a NextSeq 500. The public sequencing data were trimmed at Q25 with fastp and processed into clonotypes with MiXCR by TCRdb, which kept only in-frame beta chains. When rows share a CDR3 protein, they turn into one entry using the most common DNA and genes. This sample holds over 95,000 distinct CDR3 sequences; around 17% were observed only once. The ten largest clones add up to around 1.3% of the sample. Sequencing input: whole blood. All receptors come from an adult who was a healthcare worker with PCR-confirmed SARS-CoV-2 infection or an uninfected control (not recorded which).

The chain employs TRBV7-9 and TRBJ2-2; D may be TRBD1 (6 bases). The CDR3 totals 16 residues. Trimming removed 8 bases at V and 2 bases at J, with 18 bases between. Germline V lookup: CDR1 SEHNR, CDR2 FQNEAQ (reference sequence). In DNA, the CDR3 is TGTGCCAGCGGCGTGTGGACAGAGCTAAACACCGGGGAGCTGTTTTTT. Translation gives CASGVWTELNTGELFF. The full variable domain, in which reference TRBV7-9 and TRBJ2-2 provide the parts outside the CDR3, is DTGVSQNPRHKITKRGQNVTFRCDPISEHNRLYWYRQTLGQGPEFLTYFQNEAQLEKSRLLSDRFSAERPKGSFSTLEIQRTEQGDSAMYLCASGVWTELNTGELFFGEGSRLTVL.

The V call is TRBV6-6, the J call TRBJ2-3; 9 bases line up with TRBD2. J gave up 3 bases and V 2 bases, and 3 bases lay outside the gene matches. Germline V gene sequence: CDR1 MNHNY, CDR2 SVGAGI (reference sequence). This CDR3 contains 15 residues. In nucleotides, the CDR3 is TGTGCCAGCAGTTACGGCGGGGGGGCAACAGATACGCAGTATTTT. As protein: CASSYGGGATDTQYF.

This clonotype was found a few times. The rearrangement uses TRBV6-4 and TRBJ1-2; D is possibly TRBD1 (6 bases). Germline values: CDR1 MRHNA, CDR2 SNTAGT. This CDR3 is 13 amino acids long. V dropped 3 bases and J dropped 6 bases, with 11 bases sitting between them. The CDR3 protein is CASSESQGNGYTF. DNA for the CDR3: TGTGCCAGCAGTGAGTCTCAGGGGAATGGCTACACCTTC.

The V and J genes are TRBV3-1 and TRBJ2-3; possible D gene TRBD2, 6 bases. Germline lookup yields CDR1 LGHDT and CDR2 YNNKEL (reference sequence). Trimming cost V 3 bases and J 0 bases, with 13 bases left between them. The CDR3 is 16 residues long. CDR3 sequence reads: CASSHAGTGSTDTQYF. As DNA, the CDR3 is TGTGCCAGCAGCCATGCCGGGACTGGAAGCACAGATACGCAGTATTTT.

This clonotype was counted ten times or more. The V and J genes are TRBV6-2 or TRBV6-3 and TRBJ2-1; 10 bases map to TRBD1. Germline V gene lookup returns CDR1 MNHEY and CDR2 SVGEGT. Losses at the gene ends were 4 bases for V and 3 bases for J; bases not matched to a gene: 3. The CDR3 length is 15 residues. The CDR3 reads CASSWDRGNYNEQFF. For the CDR3, the DNA is TGTGCCAGCAGTTGGGACAGGGGAAACTACAATGAGCAGTTCTTC.

Only a few counts were recorded for this clonotype. CDR3 amino acids: CASSDSGSASYEQYF. As DNA, the CDR3 is TGCGCCAGCAGTGATAGCGGGAGTGCCTCCTACGAGCAGTACTTC. The chain carries TRBV10-1 and TRBJ2-7; 9 bases match TRBD2. J gave up 0 bases and V 3 bases, and 3 bases lay outside the gene matches. This CDR3 has 15 amino acids. Germline CDR1 WNHNN, CDR2 SYGVQD (reference sequence).

This clonotype was observed a handful of times. The CDR3 sequence is CASSDMNTEAFF. The CDR3 bases are TGTGCCAGCAGCGATATGAACACTGAAGCTTTCTTT. The chain joins TRBV27 to TRBJ1-1; D remains ambiguous. Germline V gene lookup returns CDR1 MNHEY and CDR2 SMNVEV (reference sequence). The CDR3 covers 12 residues. Trimming removed 6 bases from V and 0 bases from J, with 5 bases in between.

V usage is TRBV29-1 and J usage is TRBJ2-7; the D is unclear. This CDR3 is 11 amino acids long. Trimming removed 5 bases from V and 3 bases from J, with 8 bases in between. Germline V gene sequence: CDR1 SQVTM, CDR2 ANQGSEA. For the CDR3, the DNA is TGCAGCGTTCGTTTTTACTACGAGCAGTACTTC. It is translated as CSVRFYYEQYF.

This clonotype came up many times. The V and J genes are TRBV6-2 or TRBV6-3 and TRBJ2-1; weak D call: TRBD1 (6 bases). The germline V gene encodes CDR1 MNHEY and CDR2 SVGEGT. Trimming stripped 0 bases from V and 1 base from J, with 16 bases between. There are 18 residues in the CDR3. DNA for the CDR3: TGTGCCAGCAGTTACTCGTCCGACCCAGGGACATCCTACAATGAGCAGTTCTTC. Its translation is CASSYSSDPGTSYNEQFF.